Following are 28 T cell receptor beta chains from one sample sequenced in a study of T cells in localized non-small cell lung cancer. Data came from immunoSEQ multiplex PCR; TCRdb stores just in-frame clones and leaves some out. The table lists tens of thousands of clones, about four fifths of them singletons. Source: peripheral blood, taken before any cancer treatment. The receptor source for this set is a female donor at least 60 years old with stage I lung adenocarcinoma.

The chain has TRBV27 and TRBJ1-5, with 9 positions matching TRBD1. CDR3 length: 16 residues. J gave up 4 bases and V 1 base, and 5 bases lay outside the gene matches. Germline lookup yields CDR1 MNHEY and CDR2 SMNVEV (reference sequence). As DNA, the CDR3 is TGTGCCAGCAGTTTATTATCCGGGACAGGGAATCAGCCCCAGCATTTT. Translation: CASSLLSGTGNQPQHF.

The rearrangement joins TRBV5-6 to TRBJ1-1; tentative D call: TRBD1 (5 bases). This CDR3 is built from 13 residues. V was pared by 0 bases and J by 4 bases, with 7 bases between. The germline V gene encodes CDR1 SGHDT and CDR2 YYEEEE. CDR3 nucleotides: TGTGCCAGCAGCTTGGAGGGGTTCACTGAAGCTTTCTTT. Translation: CASSLEGFTEAFF.

The chain employs TRBV6-1 and TRBJ2-1; TRBD1 agrees at 10 bases. With V trimmed by 6 bases and J by 6 bases, 2 bases remained unmatched. Germline V gene data show CDR1 as MNHNS and CDR2 as SASEGT. This CDR3 is 13 amino acids long. The CDR3 nucleotides read TGTGCCAGCAGGACAGGGGGCGGCAATGAGCAGTTCTTC. Encoded protein: CASRTGGGNEQFF.

V usage is TRBV27 and J usage is TRBJ2-1, with 8 nucleotides matching TRBD2. Germline lookup yields CDR1 MNHEY and CDR2 SMNVEV (reference sequence). Losses at the gene ends were 8 bases for V and 8 bases for J; bases not matched to a gene: 11. The CDR3 runs to 14 residues. For the CDR3, the DNA is TGTGCCAGCCGGGGGGGAGTCCGCGACCATGAGCAGTTCTTC. Its protein product is CASRGGVRDHEQFF.

The rearrangement links TRBV28 to TRBJ2-7; 11 bases are shared with TRBD1. The ends lost 2 bases at V and 1 base at J; junction bases unmatched: 7. The length of the CDR3 is 17 residues. The germline V gene encodes CDR1 MDHEN and CDR2 SYDVKM. The CDR3 spells CASSLPRTGGQSYEQYF. The CDR3 nucleotides are TGTGCCAGCAGTTTACCCCGGACAGGGGGCCAGTCCTACGAGCAGTACTTC.

The chain employs TRBV19 and TRBJ2-7; D unresolved. The CDR3 length is 13 residues. V lost 3 bases and J 3 bases, leaving 9 bases between the germline ends. From germline, CDR1 is LNHDA and CDR2 SQIVND (reference sequence). CDR3 amino acids: CASSISWLYEQYF. In DNA, the CDR3 is TGTGCCAGTAGTATCTCTTGGCTCTACGAGCAGTACTTC.

This clone has only a few counts. The chain has TRBV5-1 and TRBJ2-5; tentatively, D is TRBD2 (5 bases). Trimming cost V 4 bases and J 2 bases, with 15 bases left between them. CDR1 and CDR2 (germline): SGHRS, YFSETQ. The CDR3 is made up of 15 amino acids. CDR3 DNA sequence: TGCGCCAGCAGCAACGCCGGACTGGAACAAGAGACCCAGTACTTC. Translating gives CASSNAGLEQETQYF.

The chain links TRBV6-6 to TRBJ1-3; TRBD1 matches 7 bases. The germline V gene encodes CDR1 MNHNY and CDR2 SVGAGI (reference sequence). This CDR3 contains 14 residues. V gave up 2 bases and J gave up 2 bases; unmatched junction bases: 0. The CDR3, as DNA: TGTGCCAGCAGTTACGGGACAGCTGGAAACACCATATATTTT. Translation gives CASSYGTAGNTIYF.

The rearrangement uses TRBV28 and TRBJ1-1; TRBD1 matches at 8 bases. Looked up from germline, CDR1 is MDHEN and CDR2 is SYDVKM. V shed 4 bases and J 0 bases; nucleotides not matched to a gene: 7. The CDR3 sequence is 16 residues long. As DNA, the CDR3 is TGTGCCAGCAGTTCGAGACAGGGGCGGGTGAACACTGAAGCTTTCTTT. Its protein product is CASSSRQGRVNTEAFF.

Turning to this clone: At one boundary the junction diverges from the germline segment, which might be a read error. The CDR3, as DNA: TGTGCTAGCAGCTCGGACAGGGCCGGGGAGCTGTTTTTT. This gives the protein CASSSDRAGELFF. J is TRBJ2-2 and V is TRBV7-7; 8 bases map to TRBD1. The CDR3 spans 13 residues. CDR1 is SSHAT and CDR2 is FNYEAQ in the germline V gene (reference sequence).

This chain links TRBV5-1 with TRBJ2-7, with TRBD2 identical over 16 bases. This CDR3 has 17 amino acids. V shed 4 bases and J 4 bases; nucleotides not matched to a gene: 8. Germline V gene sequence: CDR1 SGHRS, CDR2 YFSETQ. Here the CDR3 DNA reads TGCGCCAGCAGCCCGGGACTAGCGGGAGGGCAGGGATACGAGCAGTACTTC. Protein product: CASSPGLAGGQGYEQYF.

The chain recombines TRBV4-3 with TRBJ1-2, with unresolved D. The ends were cut back, 4 bases at V and 7 bases at J, with 13 bases in the middle. This CDR3 contains 13 residues. The germline gives CDR1 LGHNA, CDR2 YSLEER. The CDR3 region has the DNA TGCGCCAGCAGCCCGGGCCAAGCTGGTGGCTACACCTTC. This translates into CASSPGQAGGYTF.

This chain uses TRBV11-2 with TRBJ2-7; 15 bases line up with TRBD2. V shed 3 bases and J 5 bases; nucleotides not matched to a gene: 5. Germline-derived CDR1 and CDR2 are SGHAT and FQNNGV. CDR3 size: 16 residues. The CDR3 region is CASSFPGLAGGDEQYF. The CDR3 nucleotides read TGTGCCAGCAGCTTTCCGGGACTAGCGGGAGGAGACGAGCAGTACTTC.

The chain couples TRBV5-8 to TRBJ1-5, with D possibly being TRBD1 (5 bases). The CDR3 runs 15 residues. Germline CDR1 reads SGHTS; CDR2 reads YDEGEE. V dropped 3 bases and J dropped 0 bases, with 10 bases sitting between them. The CDR3 spells CASSSGHYSNQPQHF. For the CDR3, the DNA is TGTGCCAGCAGCTCAGGACACTATAGCAATCAGCCCCAGCATTTT.

This sequence joins TRBV7-9 and TRBJ1-1; TRBD1 might be the D (6 bases). Germline values: CDR1 SEHNR, CDR2 FQNEAQ (reference sequence). This CDR3 region has 14 residues. Deletions cut 1 base from V and 4 bases from J, with 10 bases between. CDR3 bases: TGTGCCAGCAGCTTAGTCGCCAGGGGCACTGAAGCTTTCTTT. This translates into CASSLVARGTEAFF. Full variable domain (missing parts from reference TRBV7-9 and TRBJ1-1): DTGVSQNPRHKITKRGQNVTFRCDPISEHNRLYWYRQTLGQGPEFLTYFQNEAQLEKSRLLSDRFSAERPKGSFSTLEIQRTEQGDSAMYLCASSLVARGTEAFFGQGTRLTVV.

J is TRBJ1-2 and V is TRBV15; TRBD1 aligns across 8 bases. The CDR3 is 16 residues long. Germline CDR1 LNHNV, CDR2 YYDKDF (reference sequence). The ends lost 5 bases at V and 5 bases at J; junction bases unmatched: 13. CDR3 protein: CATSPSGTGARYGYTF. Here the CDR3 DNA reads TGTGCCACCAGCCCAAGTGGGACAGGAGCTAGGTATGGCTACACCTTC.

This chain's CDR3 is CASSLRRAANVLTF. CDR3 coding DNA: TGTGCCAGCAGCTTAAGGCGGGCGGCCAACGTCCTGACTTTC. The V and J genes are TRBV7-2 and TRBJ2-6; a possible D gene is TRBD2 (5 bases). CDR1 SGHTA and CDR2 FQGNSA come from the germline V gene. The CDR3 totals 14 residues. Trimming shortened V by 2 bases and J by 6 bases, and 8 bases separated the two germline ends. Filled out from reference TRBV7-2 and TRBJ2-6, the complete variable domain reads GAGVSQSPSNKVTEKGKDVELRCDPISGHTALYWYRQSLGQGLEFLIYFQGNSAPDKSGLPSDRFSAERTGGSVSTLTIQRTQQEDSAVYLCASSLRRAANVLTFGAGSRLTVL.

V is TRBV29-1 and J is TRBJ2-1; TRBD1 matches 7 bases. The CDR3 runs 14 residues. V gave up 7 bases and J gave up 3 bases; unmatched junction bases: 9. Per the germline V gene, CDR1 is SQVTM and CDR2 is ANQGSEA. The CDR3 region is CSAKIGGSYNEQFF. DNA for the CDR3: TGCAGCGCAAAGATAGGGGGCAGCTACAATGAGCAGTTCTTC.

This clone appeared a single time. This sequence joins TRBV9 and TRBJ2-5; D assignment may be TRBD1 or TRBD2 (6 bases each). CDR1 and CDR2 (germline): SGDLS, YYNGEE. The ends were cut back, 4 bases at V and 2 bases at J, with 15 bases in the middle. This CDR3 region has 15 residues. The CDR3 reads CASSWGRTVQETQYF. CDR3 in DNA: TGTGCCAGCAGCTGGGGGAGGACAGTGCAAGAGACCCAGTACTTC.

CDR3 bases: TGCGCCAGCAGCTTGGCCCGCGGAGAACTGTTGGGGAACTATGGCTACACCTTC. It specifies CASSLARGELLGNYGYTF. The gene calls are TRBV5-1 and TRBJ1-2; D unclear. The CDR3 sequence is 18 residues long. CDR1 is SGHRS and CDR2 is YFSETQ in the germline V gene. The V end lost 0 bases, the J end lost 2 bases, and 20 bases lay between the germline ends.

This sequence joins TRBV25-1 and TRBJ2-7; 8 bases map to TRBD2. Germline-derived CDR1 and CDR2 are MGHDK and SYGVNS. CDR3 length equals 16 residues. V lost 2 bases and J lost 7; bases outside the gene matches: 13. The chain's CDR3 is CASSERIAGLSGEQYF. CDR3 DNA sequence: TGTGCCAGCAGTGAACGAATAGCGGGGCTATCGGGGGAGCAGTACTTC.

To note about this clone: One end of the junction fails to match germline, which may point to a read error. The V gene is TRBV7-7, the J gene TRBJ2-5; weak D call: TRBD2 (6 bases). Germline V lookup: CDR1 SSHAT, CDR2 FNYEAQ (reference sequence). This CDR3 contains 16 residues. The CDR3 loop is CASSVRRGNLQETQYF. CDR3 DNA sequence: TGTGCTAGCAGCGTCCGACGGGGGAACCTTCAAGAGACCCAGTACTTC. Variable domain in full (rest from reference TRBV7-7 and TRBJ2-5): GAGVSQSPRYKVTKRGQDVTLRCDPISSHATLYWYQQALGQGPEFLTYFNYEAQPDKSGLPSDRFSAERPEGSISTLTIQRTEQRDSAMYRCASSVRRGNLQETQYFGPGTRLLVL.

The chain has TRBV5-8 and TRBJ1-2, with D possibly TRBD1 on 6 matching bases. Per germline, CDR1 SGHTS and CDR2 YDEGEE. V dropped 0 bases and J dropped 4 bases, with 10 bases sitting between them. This CDR3 spans 14 amino acids. This CDR3 is CASSLGQAIYGYTF. CDR3 sequence (DNA): TGTGCCAGCAGCTTGGGACAGGCGATCTATGGCTACACCTTC.

The chain links TRBV11-2 to TRBJ1-5; D is uncertain. Per the germline V gene, CDR1 is SGHAT and CDR2 is FQNNGV. V gave up 0 bases and J gave up 1 base, with 7 bases separating them. The CDR3 contains 15 residues. The CDR3: CASSLDGVSNQPQHF. The CDR3, as DNA: TGTGCCAGCAGCTTAGATGGCGTGAGCAATCAGCCCCAGCATTTT.

J is TRBJ1-2 and V is TRBV7-3; unclear D gene. Germline assignment: CDR1 SGHTA and CDR2 FQGTGA. There are 14 residues in the CDR3. V gave up 5 bases and J gave up 4 bases, with 14 bases separating them. CDR3 DNA sequence: TGTGCCAGCAGCCCTGACGGAACGGGCTATGGCTACACCTTC. Protein sequence: CASSPDGTGYGYTF.

The chain recombines TRBV2 with TRBJ2-7, with D possibly being TRBD1 (5 bases). Germline CDR1 is SNHLY and CDR2 is FYNNEI. This CDR3 has 15 residues. Trimming left V 4 bases short and J 2 bases short, with 15 bases between. CDR3 coding DNA: TGTGCCAGCAGTGTTCGACAGAGAACCCCCTACGAGCAGTACTTC. Residues: CASSVRQRTPYEQYF.

V and J are TRBV4-1 and TRBJ2-7; TRBD1 matches 7 bases. The J segment lost 6 bases and the V segment lost 4 bases, leaving 12 bases of the junction unmatched. The germline gives CDR1 MGHRA, CDR2 YSYEKL. This CDR3 has 15 amino acids. CDR3: CASSPPNRGLGEQYF. In DNA, the CDR3 is TGCGCCAGCAGCCCACCAAACAGGGGTCTCGGCGAGCAGTACTTC.

The rearrangement uses TRBV5-1 and TRBJ2-3; 11 bases align to TRBD2. Germline V lookup: CDR1 SGHRS, CDR2 YFSETQ. The CDR3 extends over 15 amino acids. Trimming at V came to 6 bases and at J to 0 bases, leaving 3 bases not matched to a gene. Written as DNA, the CDR3 is TGCGCCAGCAACCTAGCGGGGGGTAGCACAGATACGCAGTATTTT. Its protein product is CASNLAGGSTDTQYF.